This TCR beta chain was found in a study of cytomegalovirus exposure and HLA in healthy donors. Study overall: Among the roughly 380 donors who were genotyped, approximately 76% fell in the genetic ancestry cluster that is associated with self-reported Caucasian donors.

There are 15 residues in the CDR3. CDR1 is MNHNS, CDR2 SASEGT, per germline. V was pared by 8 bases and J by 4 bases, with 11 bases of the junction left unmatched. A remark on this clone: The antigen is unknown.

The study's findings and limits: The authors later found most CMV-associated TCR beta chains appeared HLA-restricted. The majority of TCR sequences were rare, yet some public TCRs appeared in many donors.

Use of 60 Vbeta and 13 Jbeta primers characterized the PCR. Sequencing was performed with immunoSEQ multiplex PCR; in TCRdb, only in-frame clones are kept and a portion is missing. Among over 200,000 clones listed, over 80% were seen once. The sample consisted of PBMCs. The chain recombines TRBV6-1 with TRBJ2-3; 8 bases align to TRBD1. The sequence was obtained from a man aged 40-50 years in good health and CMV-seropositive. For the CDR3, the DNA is TGTGCCAGCGAATTGTGGACAGGGAGCGCAGATACGCAGTATTTT. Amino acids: CASELWTGSADTQYF.